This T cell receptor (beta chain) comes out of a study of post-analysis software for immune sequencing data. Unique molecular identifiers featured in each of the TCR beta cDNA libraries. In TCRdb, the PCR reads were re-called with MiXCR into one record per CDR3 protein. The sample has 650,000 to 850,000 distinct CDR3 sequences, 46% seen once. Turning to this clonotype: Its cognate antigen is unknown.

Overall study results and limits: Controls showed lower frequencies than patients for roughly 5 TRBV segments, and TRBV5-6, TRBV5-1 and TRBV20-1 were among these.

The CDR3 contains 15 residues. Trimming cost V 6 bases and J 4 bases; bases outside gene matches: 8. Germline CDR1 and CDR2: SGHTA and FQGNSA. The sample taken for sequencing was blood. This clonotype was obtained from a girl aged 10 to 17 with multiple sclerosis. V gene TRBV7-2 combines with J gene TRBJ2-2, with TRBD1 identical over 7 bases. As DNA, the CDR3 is TGTGCCAGCAGAACAACAGGGGCCTCCACCGGGGAGCTGTTTTTT. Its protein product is CASRTTGASTGELFF.